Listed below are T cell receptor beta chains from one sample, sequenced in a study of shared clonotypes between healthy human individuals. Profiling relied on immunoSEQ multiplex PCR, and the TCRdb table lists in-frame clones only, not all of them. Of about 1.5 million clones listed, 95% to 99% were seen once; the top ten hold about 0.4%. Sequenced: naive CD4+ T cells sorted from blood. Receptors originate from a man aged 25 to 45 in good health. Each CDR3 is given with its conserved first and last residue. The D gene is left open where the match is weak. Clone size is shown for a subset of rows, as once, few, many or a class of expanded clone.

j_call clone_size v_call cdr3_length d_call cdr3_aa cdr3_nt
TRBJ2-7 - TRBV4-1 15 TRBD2 CASSQGLAGTYEQYF TGCGCCAGCAGCCAAGGACTAGCGGGAACCTACGAGCAGTACTTC
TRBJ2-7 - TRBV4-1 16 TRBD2 CASSQDFLAGTYEQYF TGCGCCAGCAGCCAAGATTTTCTAGCGGGCACCTACGAGCAGTACTTC
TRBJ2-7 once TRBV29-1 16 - CSVDRFGTSLPHEQYF TGCAGCGTTGATAGGTTCGGGACATCTCTACCCCACGAGCAGTACTTC
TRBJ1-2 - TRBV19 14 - CASHTGNSRDGYTF TGTGCCAGCCATACGGGAAATTCCAGGGATGGCTACACCTTC
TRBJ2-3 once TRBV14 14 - CASSQGRPPATQYF TGTGCCAGCAGCCAAGGGAGACCGCCAGCGACGCAGTATTTT
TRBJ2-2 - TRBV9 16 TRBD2 CASSARTSGNTGELFF TGTGCCAGCAGCGCCCGGACTAGCGGCAACACCGGGGAGCTGTTTTTT
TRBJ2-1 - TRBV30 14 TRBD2 CAWSVLATYNEQFF TGTGCCTGGAGTGTACTAGCGACCTACAATGAGCAGTTCTTC
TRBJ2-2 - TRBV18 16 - CASSPLPGPRTGELFF TGTGCCAGCTCACCACTTCCAGGGCCCCGCACCGGGGAGCTGTTTTTT
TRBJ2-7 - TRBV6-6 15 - CASSYSQGLIYEQYF TGTGCCAGCAGTTACTCACAGGGCCTAATCTACGAGCAGTACTTC
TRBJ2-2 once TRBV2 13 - CASSPDNAGELFF TGTGCCAGCAGTCCTGACAACGCCGGGGAGCTGTTTTTT
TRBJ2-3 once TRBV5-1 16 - CASSLVTGLGTDTQYF TGCGCCAGCAGCTTGGTGACGGGCTTAGGCACGGATACGCAGTATTTT
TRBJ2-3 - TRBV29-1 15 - CSVGLGLESTDTQYF TGCAGCGTTGGCCTTGGCCTAGAAAGCACAGATACGCAGTATTTT
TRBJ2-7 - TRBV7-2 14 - CASSLEARGDEQYF TGTGCCAGCAGCTTAGAGGCCAGGGGGGACGAGCAGTACTTC
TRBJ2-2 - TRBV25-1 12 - CASSELTGPLFF TGTGCCAGCAGTGAACTTACAGGGCCGCTGTTTTTT
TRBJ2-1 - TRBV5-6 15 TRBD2 CASSRGLADYNEQFF TGTGCCAGCAGCCGCGGACTAGCAGACTACAATGAGCAGTTCTTC
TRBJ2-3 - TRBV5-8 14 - CASSLGTDTDTQYF TGTGCCAGCAGCCTCGGGACGGACACAGATACGCAGTATTTT
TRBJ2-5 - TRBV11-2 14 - CASTRPAKQETQYF TGTGCCAGCACCCGACCCGCCAAACAAGAGACCCAGTACTTC
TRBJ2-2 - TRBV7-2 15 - CASSLDFTNTGELFF TGTGCCAGCAGCTTAGACTTTACGAACACCGGGGAGCTGTTTTTT
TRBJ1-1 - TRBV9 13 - CASSRDGALEAFF TGTGCCAGCAGCCGCGACGGTGCCCTTGAAGCTTTCTTT
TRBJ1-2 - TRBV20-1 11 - CSAPEVYGYTF TGCAGTGCCCCCGAAGTCTATGGCTACACCTTC
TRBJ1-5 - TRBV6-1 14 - CASSRDRGNQPQHF TGTGCCAGCAGCCGGGACCGCGGGAATCAGCCCCAGCATTTT
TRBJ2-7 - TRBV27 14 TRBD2 CASSLQRDGGEQYF TGTGCCAGCAGTCTCCAGCGGGACGGAGGGGAGCAGTACTTC
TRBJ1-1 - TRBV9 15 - CASSVMGVGNTEAFF TGTGCCAGCAGCGTAATGGGGGTTGGGAACACTGAAGCTTTCTTT
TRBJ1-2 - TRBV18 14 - CASSPKETLGGYTF TGTGCCAGCTCACCAAAGGAGACTCTGGGGGGCTACACCTTC
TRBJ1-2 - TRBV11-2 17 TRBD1 CASSLGVRTGNTYGYTF TGTGCCAGCAGCTTAGGGGTCCGGACAGGGAATACCTATGGCTACACCTTC
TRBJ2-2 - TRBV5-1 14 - CASSFPLNTGELFF TGCGCCAGCAGCTTCCCTCTGAACACCGGGGAGCTGTTTTTT
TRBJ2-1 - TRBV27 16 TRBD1 CASSFPGTGVVNEQFF TGTGCCAGCAGTTTCCCCGGGACAGGGGTCGTAAATGAGCAGTTCTTC
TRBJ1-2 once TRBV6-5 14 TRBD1 CASSYQGERDGYTF TGTGCCAGCAGTTACCAGGGGGAACGGGATGGCTACACCTTC
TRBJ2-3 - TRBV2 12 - CASRGSTDTQYF TGTGCCAGCAGGGGATCTACAGATACGCAGTATTTT
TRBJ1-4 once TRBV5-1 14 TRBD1 CASSQGASNEKLFF TGCGCCAGCAGCCAGGGGGCGTCGAATGAAAAACTGTTTTTT
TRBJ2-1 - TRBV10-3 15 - CAISDKGSSYNEQFF TGTGCCATCAGTGATAAGGGAAGCTCCTACAATGAGCAGTTCTTC
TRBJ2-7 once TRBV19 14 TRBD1 CASSMGTGRYEQYF TGTGCCAGTAGTATGGGGACAGGGCGCTACGAGCAGTACTTC
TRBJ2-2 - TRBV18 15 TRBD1 CASSLGQGSTGELFF TGTGCCAGCTCACTCGGACAGGGGTCCACCGGGGAGCTGTTTTTT
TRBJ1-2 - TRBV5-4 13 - CASSPGGHYGYTF TGTGCCAGCAGCCCTGGAGGCCACTATGGCTACACCTTC
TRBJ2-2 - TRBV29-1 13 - CSVDTTNTGELFF TGCAGCGTCGACACAACGAACACCGGGGAGCTGTTTTTT
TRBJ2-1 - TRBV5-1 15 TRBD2 CASSFNSGSRNEQFF TGCGCCAGCAGCTTCAATAGCGGGAGTCGGAATGAGCAGTTCTTC
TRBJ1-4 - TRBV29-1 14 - CSAQEGLANEKLFF TGCAGCGCCCAGGAGGGGTTAGCTAATGAAAAACTGTTTTTT
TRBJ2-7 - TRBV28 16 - CASSLAASATPYEQYF TGTGCCAGCAGCCTAGCCGCTTCAGCGACTCCCTACGAGCAGTACTTC
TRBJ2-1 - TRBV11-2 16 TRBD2 CASSHRVAGLKNEQFF TGTGCCAGCAGCCATCGGGTAGCGGGCTTAAAGAATGAGCAGTTCTTC
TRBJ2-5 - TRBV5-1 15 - CASSIGLRGQETQYF TGCGCCAGCAGCATAGGACTCAGGGGACAAGAGACCCAGTACTTC
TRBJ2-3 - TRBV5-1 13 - CASSRGSSDTQYF TGCGCCAGCAGCCGGGGGAGTTCAGATACGCAGTATTTT
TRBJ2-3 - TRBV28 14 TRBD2 CASSDASGRDRQYF TGTGCCAGCAGTGACGCTAGCGGGAGGGATAGGCAGTATTTT
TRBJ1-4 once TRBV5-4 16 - CASSEGSPGYNEKLFF TGTGCCAGCAGCGAAGGAAGCCCAGGGTATAATGAAAAACTGTTTTTT
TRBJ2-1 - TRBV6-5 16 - CASSYSRATQTYEQFF TGTGCCAGCAGTTACTCCAGAGCTACCCAGACGTATGAGCAGTTCTTC
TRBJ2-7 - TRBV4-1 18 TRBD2 CASSQGPGLAGGPREQYF TGCGCCAGCAGCCAAGGGCCTGGGCTAGCGGGAGGGCCGCGGGAGCAGTACTTC
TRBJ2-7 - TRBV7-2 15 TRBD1 CASSMRDRGSGEQYF TGTGCCAGCAGCATGAGGGACAGGGGAAGCGGCGAGCAGTACTTC
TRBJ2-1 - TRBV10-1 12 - CASSELGGEQFF TGCGCCAGCAGTGAGCTTGGAGGTGAGCAGTTCTTC
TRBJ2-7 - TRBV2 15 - CASRPEGGIAYEQYF TGTGCCAGCCGCCCTGAAGGGGGAATCGCCTACGAGCAGTACTTC
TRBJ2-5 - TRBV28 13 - CASGALAGETQYF TGTGCCAGCGGGGCGTTGGCGGGAGAGACCCAGTACTTC
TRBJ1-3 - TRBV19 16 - CASSPGIFTGGNTIYF TGTGCCAGTAGTCCTGGGATCTTTACTGGCGGAAACACCATATATTTT
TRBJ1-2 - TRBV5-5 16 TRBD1 CASSLTGQGDLHGYTF TGTGCCAGCAGCTTGACAGGACAGGGGGATCTCCATGGCTACACCTTC
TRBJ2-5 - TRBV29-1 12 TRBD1 CSVGQGWETQYF TGCAGCGTCGGACAGGGTTGGGAGACCCAGTACTTC
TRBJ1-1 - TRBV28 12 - CASVAPNTEAFF TGTGCCAGCGTGGCCCCGAACACTGAAGCTTTCTTT
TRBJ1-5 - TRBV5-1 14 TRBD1 CASSFGTDNQPQHF TGCGCCAGCAGCTTTGGGACAGACAATCAGCCCCAGCATTTT
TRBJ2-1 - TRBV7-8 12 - CASSEPGFGQFF TGTGCCAGCAGCGAACCAGGGTTTGGGCAGTTCTTC
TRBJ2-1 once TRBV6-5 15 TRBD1 CASRRRDSPYNEQFF TGTGCCAGCAGACGCCGGGACAGCCCCTACAATGAGCAGTTCTTC
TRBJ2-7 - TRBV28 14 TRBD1 CASRRQGSIHEQYF TGTGCCAGCAGGAGACAGGGTTCTATCCACGAGCAGTACTTC